This T cell receptor (beta chain) was documented in a study of T cell changes during pregnancy in multiple sclerosis (dated by TCRdb to about 2019). In the study overall: Changes in the T cell repertoire over the course of pregnancy were examined in this study in women with multiple sclerosis.

About this clone: Its specific antigen is unknown. Base quality data are lacking; no much larger clone is found one base away.

Library prep was done by the immunoSEQ multiplex PCR assay. TCRdb provides this immuneACCESS table in a form limited to in-frame rearrangements. Some clones are lacking; in checked studies, under half of them reflect an unresolved V gene, and why the rest are absent is not known. For this sample the table gives about 110,000 clones, of which around 93% were detected only once. The ten biggest clones cover roughly 0.82% of the sample. V is clipped by 5 bases and J by 7 bases, and the sequence between their germline boundaries is 14 bases long. CDR3 length: 13 amino acids, cysteine to phenylalanine. This entry keeps only the CDR3 DNA: 39 bases, framed from base 1. CDR1 and CDR2, per the germline V gene, are SGHTA and FQGNSA.

The starting material was peripheral blood, obtained in the third trimester of pregnancy. The sequence joins TRBV7-2 to TRBJ1-1, with the identity of the D gene unclear. This receptor was obtained from a female donor in good health, enrolled as a control in a pregnancy study. The CDR3 corresponds to CASSARLRGEAFF. The DNA reads TGTGCCAGCAGCGCCCGACTCCGGGGTGAAGCTTTCTTT.